The clone carrying this T cell receptor beta chain occurred many times. The antigen remains undetermined. This specimen belongs to a study of identical twins. Findings and caveats of the study: The models gave estimates that fell short of the out-of-frame TCR alpha sharing seen in monozygotic twins.

V dropped 0 bases and J dropped 6 bases, with 11 bases sitting between them. Germline loops: CDR1 LNHNV, CDR2 YYDKDF (reference sequence). This CDR3 is 15 amino acids long. Template switching added a universal primer site, and cDNA bore unique molecular identifiers. MiXCR, run by TCRdb on the 5' RACE reads, gives a single entry per CDR3 protein. This table holds some 630,000 distinct CDR3 sequences, 7.1% found once. The same sample was also studied in work on yellow fever vaccine responses in identical twins.

This chain links TRBV15 with TRBJ2-2; D possibly corresponds to TRBD1 (6 bases). The sequence was collected from a woman in her late teens or twenties in good health. Sequencing input: PBMCs. In DNA, the CDR3 is TGTGCCACCAGCAGAGATAACAGGGCGGCCGGGGAGCTGTTTTTT. Protein product: CATSRDNRAAGELFF.